Shown below are 22 T cell receptor beta chains from a single sample sequenced in a study of OX40 agonist ivuxolimab in advanced cancers. Libraries were prepared through the immunoSEQ multiplex PCR assay. In TCRdb, the immuneACCESS table is reduced to in-frame sequences with V and J assigned. These tables do not hold every clone; where another copy was compared, an unresolved V gene accounts for under half, and the others remain unexplained. The sample table lists 36,000 or so clones, 80% to 85% of them with a count of one. 22% of the sample is in the top ten clones. This specimen consisted of CD4+ or CD8+ T cells sorted from blood, obtained in a trial of the OX40 agonist ivuxolimab. These receptors were taken from an adult with an advanced solid tumor such as melanoma, head and neck, liver or kidney cancer.

The chain has TRBV11-2 and TRBJ1-2; 7 bases are shared with TRBD1. V shed 5 bases, J shed 10 bases, and the junction held 13 bases outside the gene matches. CDR3 length equals 14 residues. Per germline, CDR1 SGHAT and CDR2 FQNNGV. This chain's CDR3 is CASSQTRTGGDYTF. CDR3 nucleotide sequence: TGTGCCAGCAGCCAAACCAGGACAGGTGGGGACTACACCTTC.

This clone appeared a few times. The chain recombines TRBV4-3 with TRBJ1-1, with unresolved D. In germline, CDR1 is LGHNA, CDR2 YSLEER. This CDR3 region has 17 residues. With 0 bases removed from V and 1 base from J, the gap between germline ends came to 15 bases. CDR3: CASSQDEWVWRNTEAFF. The CDR3 coding sequence is TGCGCCAGCAGCCAAGATGAGTGGGTTTGGCGGAACACTGAAGCTTTCTTT.

The chain has TRBV18 and TRBJ2-3; D ambiguous. Germline V gene lookup returns CDR1 KGHSH and CDR2 LQKENI. CDR3 length: 12 residues. The V end lost 1 base, the J end lost 7 bases, and 6 bases lay between the germline ends. CDR3 loop: CASSPQENTQYF. CDR3 nucleotides: TGTGCCAGCTCACCACAGGAAAATACGCAGTATTTT.

V is TRBV9 and J is TRBJ1-1; D is uncertain. The germline CDR1 and CDR2 sequences are SGDLS and YYNGEE. The CDR3 is 13 residues long. With 4 bases removed from V and 0 bases from J, the gap between germline ends came to 7 bases. The CDR3 is CASSPVLNTEAFF. CDR3 nucleotide sequence: TGTGCCAGCAGCCCCGTATTGAACACTGAAGCTTTCTTT.

The chain recombines TRBV18 with TRBJ1-6, with D tentatively TRBD1 (6 bases). This CDR3 has 19 residues. The germline V gene has CDR1 KGHSH and CDR2 LQKENI. V was clipped by 4 bases and J by 3 bases, with 22 bases between them. The CDR3 DNA reads TGTGCCAGCTCACTTTCCGGGACACCCGATCCACGCTATAATTCACCCCTCCACTTT. Protein sequence: CASSLSGTPDPRYNSPLHF.

The chain employs TRBV11-1 and TRBJ1-3; unclear D gene. This CDR3 comprises 14 residues. Per the germline V gene, CDR1 is SGHAT and CDR2 is FQDESV (reference sequence). Trimming cost V 8 bases and J 1 base, with 12 bases left between them. CDR3 region: CASRAVPSGNTIYF. The CDR3 coding sequence is TGTGCCAGCCGGGCGGTACCTTCTGGAAACACCATATATTTT.

The chain carries TRBV29-1 and TRBJ1-2; TRBD1 aligns across 9 bases. Germline CDR1 reads SQVTM; CDR2 reads ANQGSEA. Trimming cost V 7 bases and J 4 bases; bases outside gene matches: 13. The CDR3 runs to 15 residues. The CDR3 DNA follows: TGCAGCGCGAAGGTACCGGGACAGGGTGGCTATGGCTACACCTTC. Encoded protein: CSAKVPGQGGYGYTF.

The chain carries TRBV18 and TRBJ1-4, with D tentatively TRBD1 (5 bases). V lost 3 bases to trimming and J lost 16 bases, with 15 bases between them. The germline CDR1 and CDR2 sequences are KGHSH and LQKENI. The CDR3 has 12 residues. CDR3 sequence reads: CASSPVGGGEFF. The CDR3 nucleotides read TGTGCCAGCTCACCGGTTGGCGGAGGGGAGTTTTTT. The full variable domain, in which reference TRBV18 and TRBJ1-4 provide the parts outside the CDR3, is NAGVMQNPRHLVRRRGQEARLRCSPMKGHSHVYWYRQLPEEGLKFMVYLQKENIIDESGMPKERFSAEFPKEGPSILRIQQVVRGDSAAYFCASSPVGGGEFFGSGTQLSVL.

The CDR3 coding sequence is TGTGCCAGCAGCGGGACCGAACTAAGCACAGATACGCAGTATTTT. Amino acids: CASSGTELSTDTQYF. The chain employs TRBV9 and TRBJ2-3; no clear D gene. CDR1 and CDR2 from the germline V gene are SGDLS and YYNGEE. V gave up 3 bases and J gave up 0 bases, with 11 bases separating them. This CDR3 is built from 15 residues.

The chain recombines TRBV4-2 with TRBJ2-3, with D possibly TRBD2 on 6 matching bases. Germline CDR1 reads LGHNA; CDR2 reads YNFKEQ. This CDR3 comprises 17 residues. V shed 0 bases and J shed 3 bases, with 16 bases lying between them. CDR3 in amino acids: CASSQEGNGRGTDTQYF. The CDR3 bases are TGTGCCAGCAGCCAAGAGGGAAACGGGAGAGGTACAGATACGCAGTATTTT.

The V and J genes are TRBV7-2 and TRBJ2-7, with no clear D. The V gene's germline CDR1 is SGHTA and CDR2 FQGNSA. Trimming left V 8 bases short and J 2 bases short, with 7 bases between. The CDR3 is made up of 11 amino acids. The CDR3 here is CASGDTYEQYF. The CDR3, as DNA: TGTGCCAGCGGAGATACCTACGAGCAGTACTTC.

The gene calls are TRBV6-5 and TRBJ1-2; D unclear. There are 13 residues in the CDR3. The V gene's germline CDR1 is MNHEY and CDR2 SVGAGI. Trimming shortened V by 5 bases and J by 8 bases, and 15 bases separated the two germline ends. The CDR3 sequence is CASSEGLAGGYTF. CDR3 sequence (DNA): TGTGCCAGCAGTGAAGGTTTGGCGGGCGGCTACACCTTC.

This clone was found once. The rearrangement uses TRBV5-1 and TRBJ2-1; TRBD1 aligns across 9 bases. Germline CDR1 reads SGHRS; CDR2 reads YFSETQ. V was clipped by 1 base and J by 6 bases; unmatched bases: 5. The CDR3 has 15 residues. The CDR3 reads CASSLSGTGSNEQFF. The DNA of the CDR3 is TGCGCCAGCAGCTTGAGTGGGACAGGGAGCAATGAGCAGTTCTTC.

The V call is TRBV5-5, the J call TRBJ1-6; weak D call: TRBD1 (5 bases). This CDR3 comprises 14 residues. Germline V gives CDR1 SGHKS, CDR2 YYEKEE (reference sequence). Trimming removed 0 bases from V and 10 bases from J, with 11 bases in between. In DNA form, the CDR3 reads TGTGCCAGCAGCTTGGGGGCGAGGGACTCACCCCTCCACTTT. Translated: CASSLGARDSPLHF. The full variable domain, with the rest looked up from reference TRBV5-5 and TRBJ1-6, is DAGVTQSPTHLIKTRGQQVTLRCSPISGHKSVSWYQQVLGQGPQFIFQYYEKEERGRGNFPDRFSARQFPNYSSELNVNALLLGDSALYLCASSLGARDSPLHFGNGTRLTVT.

The rearrangement uses TRBV6-5 and TRBJ2-2; the D is unclear. The germline gives CDR1 MNHEY, CDR2 SVGAGI. The CDR3 contains 13 residues. V lost 6 bases and J lost 3, with 8 bases in between. The CDR3 bases are TGTGCCAGCAGGAGAGACTACACCGGGGAGCTGTTTTTT. This gives the protein CASRRDYTGELFF.

The J gene is TRBJ2-6, the V gene TRBV27, with 10 bases fitting TRBD1. Losses at the gene ends were 5 bases for V and 0 bases for J; bases not matched to a gene: 7. CDR3 length: 18 amino acids. Per the germline V gene, CDR1 is MNHEY and CDR2 is SMNVEV (reference sequence). CDR3 DNA: TGTGCCAGCAGTCTGCGGGACAGGGGAGGCTCTGGGGCCAACGTCCTGACTTTC. Residues: CASSLRDRGGSGANVLTF. Variable domain in full (rest from reference TRBV27 and TRBJ2-6): EAQVTQNPRYLITVTGKKLTVTCSQNMNHEYMSWYRQDPGLGLRQIYYSMNVEVTDKGDVPEGYKVSRKEKRNFPLILESPSPNQTSLYFCASSLRDRGGSGANVLTFGAGSRLTVL.

This clone has a single count. The chain couples TRBV7-9 to TRBJ2-1, with 8 bases matching TRBD1. Germline V gene lookup returns CDR1 SEHNR and CDR2 FQNEAQ (reference sequence). J was trimmed by 4 bases and V by 5 bases; bases with no gene match: 7. The CDR3 loop spans 15 amino acids. CDR3 nucleotides: TGTGCCAGCAGCCCATATCGGACAGGGTACAATGAGCAGTTCTTC. It translates to CASSPYRTGYNEQFF.

V is TRBV28 and J is TRBJ1-5, with 7 nucleotides matching TRBD1. CDR3 length: 15 amino acids. After removal of 2 bases from V and 3 bases from J, the junction contained 4 bases not matched to a gene. The germline V gene has CDR1 MDHEN and CDR2 SYDVKM. DNA of the CDR3: TGTGCCAGCAGTTTACAGGGGGGGATCAATCAGCCCCAGCATTTT. Translated, it gives CASSLQGGINQPQHF.

The gene calls are TRBV7-2 and TRBJ2-2, with 9 bases fitting TRBD2. This CDR3 is built from 17 residues. The trim removed 1 base at V and 4 bases at J, leaving 7 bases unmatched. Per germline, CDR1 SGHTA and CDR2 FQGNSA. The CDR3 loop reads CASSLVRGGSFTGELFF. The CDR3 nucleotides read TGTGCCAGCAGCTTAGTGCGGGGGGGCTCTTTCACCGGGGAGCTGTTTTTT.

The chain joins TRBV7-2 to TRBJ2-3; D is unclear. Trimming cost V 5 bases and J 6 bases, with 12 bases left between them. CDR3 size: 13 residues. The germline V gene encodes CDR1 SGHTA and CDR2 FQGNSA. The CDR3 reads CASSQDVGDTQYF. CDR3 in DNA: TGTGCCAGCAGCCAAGATGTAGGTGATACGCAGTATTTT.

This clone has just one count. The chain is built from TRBV5-6 and TRBJ2-5; D might be TRBD2 (6 bases). The germline V and J ends were trimmed by 3 bases and 2 bases, with 11 bases remaining between them. Germline V gene lookup returns CDR1 SGHDT and CDR2 YYEEEE. This CDR3 has 14 amino acids. For the CDR3, the DNA is TGTGCCAGCAGCTCGGGGGAGGTGCAAGAGACCCAGTACTTC. Its translation: CASSSGEVQETQYF. Based on the CDR3 plus reference TRBV5-6 and TRBJ2-5, the full variable domain is DAGVTQSPTHLIKTRGQQVTLRCSPKSGHDTVSWYQQALGQGPQFIFQYYEEEERQRGNFPDRFSGHQFPNYSSELNVNALLLGDSALYLCASSSGEVQETQYFGPGTRLLVL.

Only one count was recorded for this clone. V and J are TRBV7-2 and TRBJ2-1; 14 nucleotides line up with TRBD2. Germline V gene data show CDR1 as SGHTA and CDR2 as FQGNSA. The CDR3 extends over 16 amino acids. V was clipped by 3 bases and J by 9 bases; unmatched bases: 7. CDR3 sequence (DNA): TGTGCCAGCAGCTTGCTGACTAGCGGGAGGGCCGCTGAGCAGTTCTTC. This sequence encodes CASSLLTSGRAAEQFF.